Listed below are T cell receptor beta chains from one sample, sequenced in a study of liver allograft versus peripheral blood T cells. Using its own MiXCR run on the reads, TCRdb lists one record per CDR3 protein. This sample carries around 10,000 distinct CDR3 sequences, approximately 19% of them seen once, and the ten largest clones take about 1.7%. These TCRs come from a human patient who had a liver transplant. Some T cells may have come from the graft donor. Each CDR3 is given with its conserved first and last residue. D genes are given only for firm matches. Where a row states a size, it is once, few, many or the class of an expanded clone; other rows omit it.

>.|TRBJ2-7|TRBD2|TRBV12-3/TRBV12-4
TGTGCCAGCAGTTCCTCTAGCGGGGGGGCCAACGAGCAGTACTTC
CASSSSSGGANEQYF
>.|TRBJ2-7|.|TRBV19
TGTGCCAGTAATGAGGGGACGGCCTTCTACGAGCAGTACTTC
CASNEGTAFYEQYF
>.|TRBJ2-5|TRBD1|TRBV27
TGTGCCACCAAAAGGACAGGGATAGAGACCCAGTACTTC
CATKRTGIETQYF
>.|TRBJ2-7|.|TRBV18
TGTGCCAGCTCCCCATACTCAGCGCAGTCCTACGAGCAGTACTTC
CASSPYSAQSYEQYF
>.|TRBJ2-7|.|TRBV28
TGTGCCAGCAGTTTTAGCGAATTTACCGAGCAGTACTTC
CASSFSEFTEQYF
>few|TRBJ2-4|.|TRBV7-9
TGTGCCAGCAGCCACGCGGCAGGAGGAAACATTCAGTACTTC
CASSHAAGGNIQYF
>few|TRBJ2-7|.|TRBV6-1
TGTGCCAGCAGAAGGGATCCCTTTAACTACGAGCAGTACTTC
CASRRDPFNYEQYF
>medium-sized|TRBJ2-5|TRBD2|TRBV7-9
TGTGCCAGCAGCCCACGGGGGGGCAGCCAAGAGACCCAGTACTTC
CASSPRGGSQETQYF
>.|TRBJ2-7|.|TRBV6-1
TGTGCCAGCAGTGAATCGGGTCTGATTTACGAGCAGTACTTC
CASSESGLIYEQYF
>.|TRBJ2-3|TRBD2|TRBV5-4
TGTGCCAGCAGCCTAAGACTAGCGGGGGGTCGGGGAGATACGCAGTATTTT
CASSLRLAGGRGDTQYF
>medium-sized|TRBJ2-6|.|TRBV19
TGTGCCAGTAGTATAGAAGCAAGTAGGGGGGCCAACGTCCTGACTTTC
CASSIEASRGANVLTF
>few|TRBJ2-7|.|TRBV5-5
TGTGCCAGCAGGAAGGACAGCTACGAGCAGTACTTC
CASRKDSYEQYF
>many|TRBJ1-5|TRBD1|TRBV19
TGTGCCAGTAGTGGGTCCTCGGGGACAGGGGGCCTATCCCACCATCAGCCCCAGCATTTT
CASSGSSGTGGLSHHQPQHF
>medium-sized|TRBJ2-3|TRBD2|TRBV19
TGTGCCAGTAGTAAAGGACTAGCGGGAGAACGAGTCACAGATACGCAGTATTTT
CASSKGLAGERVTDTQYF
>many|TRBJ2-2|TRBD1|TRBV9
TGTGCCAGCAGCGCCGCCCTGGACAGGGTAATCGGGGAGCTGTTTTTT
CASSAALDRVIGELFF
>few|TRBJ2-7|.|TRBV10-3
TGTGCCATCAGTGAGTACGGAACCAAGGGGGAGCAGTACTTC
CAISEYGTKGEQYF
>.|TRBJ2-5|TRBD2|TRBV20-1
TGCAGTGCTAGGGGGACTAGCGGGGGGTTGGGGGAGACCCAGTACTTC
CSARGTSGGLGETQYF